This T cell receptor beta chain was recorded in a study of cytomegalovirus exposure and HLA in healthy donors. This PCR relied on a set of 60 Vbeta primers and 13 Jbeta primers. Assay used: immunoSEQ multiplex PCR; TCRdb lists only in-frame clones, some missing. The sample includes 200,000 to 250,000 clones, roughly 88% of them seen just once. This CDR3 contains 19 residues. The J segment lost 3 bases and the V segment lost 0 bases, leaving 12 bases of the junction unmatched. Germline lookup yields CDR1 ENHRY and CDR2 SYGVKD. This clonotype was sampled from a boy aged 2 to 9 in good health and CMV-seronegative. Material: PBMCs. The V gene is TRBV10-3, the J gene TRBJ2-1; 9 bases are a match to TRBD2. In DNA form, the CDR3 reads TGTGCCATCAGTGAGTCCGGCGGGAGGGGTAGGAGTGGCTACAATGAGCAGTTCTTC. Translated, it gives CAISESGGRGRSGYNEQFF.